Shown below are 28 T cell receptor beta chains from a single sample sequenced in a study of blood T cell repertoires in COVID-19. The assay was immunoSEQ multiplex PCR, and TCRdb's table has in-frame clones only and misses some. Altogether 60,000 to 85,000 clones are present, more than 75% being singletons, with the ten largest covering approximately 12%. Sample: peripheral blood. The receptors here all came from a human donor in a cohort sampled during active COVID-19.

The J gene is TRBJ2-5, the V gene TRBV2; 9 bases align to TRBD1. The junction had 10 bases not matched to a gene; V was cut back by 8 bases and J by 6 bases. CDR3 length equals 14 residues. Germline V gene data show CDR1 as SNHLY and CDR2 as FYNNEI. CDR3 amino acids: CASHRTGDEKTQYF. The CDR3 DNA is TGTGCCAGCCACAGGACAGGGGACGAGAAGACCCAGTACTTC.

The chain recombines TRBV23-1 with TRBJ1-1, with 7 bases matching TRBD1. TRBV23-1 is an open reading frame, and its role is uncertain. The ends lost 5 bases at V and 0 bases at J; junction bases unmatched: 0. The CDR3 is 13 residues long. The DNA for the CDR3 is TGCGCCAGCAGTGACAGGGTGAACACTGAAGCTTTCTTT. It translates to CASSDRVNTEAFF.

CDR3 amino acids: CASSPGWVLAGENYEQYF. The CDR3 region has the DNA TGTGCCAGCAGCCCCGGCTGGGTTTTAGCGGGGGAGAACTACGAGCAGTACTTC. This sequence joins TRBV11-2 and TRBJ2-7; 9 bases are a match to TRBD2. The germline gives CDR1 SGHAT, CDR2 FQNNGV. V lost 5 bases to trimming and J lost 3 bases; unmatched junction nucleotides: 17. This CDR3 contains 18 residues.

This clone was counted a few times. CDR3 sequence reads: CASSISDRVSNQPQHF. DNA of the CDR3: TGTGCCAGTAGTATTTCAGACAGGGTGAGCAATCAGCCCCAGCATTTT. The rearrangement joins TRBV19 to TRBJ1-5; TRBD1 aligns across 7 bases. This CDR3 has 16 amino acids. The V gene end was trimmed by 3 bases and the J gene end by 1 base; junction bases not matched to a gene: 6. CDR1 and CDR2 from the germline V gene are LNHDA and SQIVND (reference sequence).

The chain carries TRBV7-5 and TRBJ2-5; TRBD2 is the table's D call, not checked against the DNA. TRBV7-5 has pseudogene status. This CDR3 region has 15 residues. CDR3 loop: CVRSLGRGRGETQYF. The CDR3 DNA reads as TGTGTCAGAAGCTTAGGCCGGGGGCGGGGGGAGACCCAGTACTTC.

The V gene is TRBV3-1 (or the pseudogene TRBV3-2), the J gene TRBJ2-1, with 11 bases lining up with TRBD2. J gave up 4 bases and V 0 bases, and 5 bases lay outside the gene matches. CDR1 is LGHDT and CDR2 is YNNKEL in the germline V gene (reference sequence). The CDR3 has 17 amino acids. This CDR3 reads CASSQDDWTSGYNEQFF. The CDR3 DNA sequence: TGTGCCAGCAGCCAAGATGATTGGACTAGCGGGTACAATGAGCAGTTCTTC.

The genes are TRBV7-2 and TRBJ1-3; no definite D call. V was shortened by 5 bases and J by 1 base, with 9 bases between the two germline ends. From germline, CDR1 is SGHTA and CDR2 FQGNSA. CDR3 length equals 14 residues. CDR3 in amino acids: CASSRMTSGNTIYF. The CDR3 nucleotides are TGTGCCAGCAGCCGCATGACTTCTGGAAACACCATATATTTT.

To note about this clone: One end of the junction varies from germline; a read error may be responsible. V is TRBV7-8 and J is TRBJ2-5; 8 nucleotides match TRBD1. CDR1 and CDR2 from the germline V gene are SGHVS and FQNEAQ. The length of the CDR3 is 15 residues. This CDR3 reads CAGSPPGQAQETQYF. The CDR3 region has the DNA TGTGCCGGCAGCCCTCCGGGACAGGCTCAAGAGACCCAGTACTTC.

Note on this clone: One junction end does not reproduce the germline sequence, and a read error may be involved. CDR3 protein: CASSLRQGTNHGYTF. The DNA for the CDR3 is TGCGCCAGCAGCTTGAGGCAGGGGACTAACCATGGCTACACCTTC. V and J are TRBV5-1 and TRBJ1-2, with D perhaps TRBD1 (6 bases). In germline, CDR1 is SGHRS, CDR2 YFSETQ. The CDR3 runs to 15 residues. Supplemented by reference TRBV5-1 and TRBJ1-2, the full variable domain reads KAGVTQTPRYLIKTRGQQVTLSCSPISGHRSVSWYQQTPGQGLQFLFEYFSETQRNKGNFPGRFSGRQFSNSRSEMNVSTLELGDSALYLCASSLRQGTNHGYTFGSGTRLTVV.

The rearrangement uses TRBV18 and TRBJ2-5; D may be TRBD2 (5 bases). V dropped 3 bases and J dropped 4 bases, with 12 bases sitting between them. The length of the CDR3 is 14 residues. The germline V gene has CDR1 KGHSH and CDR2 LQKENI. The CDR3 reads CASSPTGVAETQYF. The CDR3 DNA follows: TGTGCCAGCTCACCTACCGGGGTAGCAGAGACCCAGTACTTC. The full variable domain, completed using reference TRBV18 and TRBJ2-5, is NAGVMQNPRHLVRRRGQEARLRCSPMKGHSHVYWYRQLPEEGLKFMVYLQKENIIDESGMPKERFSAEFPKEGPSILRIQQVVRGDSAAYFCASSPTGVAETQYFGPGTRLLVL.

DNA of the CDR3: TGTGCCAGCCGGACAGGGGTGGGGGTCGACTACGAGCAGTACTTC. It codes for CASRTGVGVDYEQYF. The chain has TRBV6-4 and TRBJ2-7; 9 bases match TRBD1. The germline V gene encodes CDR1 MRHNA and CDR2 SNTAGT. The CDR3 consists of 15 residues. J was trimmed by 3 bases and V by 8 bases; bases with no gene match: 11.

This sequence joins TRBV28 and TRBJ1-5, with TRBD1 matching over 10 bases. The V segment lost 5 bases and the J segment 7 bases; nucleotides outside the gene matches: 5. CDR3 size: 14 residues. Germline-derived CDR1 and CDR2 are MDHEN and SYDVKM. The CDR3 nucleotides read TGTGCCAGCAGTCTGGGACAGGGGTCACAGCCCCAGCATTTT. Residues: CASSLGQGSQPQHF.

V and J are TRBV11-2 and TRBJ2-7, with 9 bases fitting TRBD2. This CDR3 contains 15 residues. Germline-derived CDR1 and CDR2 are SGHAT and FQNNGV. The V segment lost 0 bases and the J segment 2 bases; nucleotides outside the gene matches: 2. CDR3 DNA: TGTGCCAGCAGCTTAGAAAGCGGGGGGCCCTACGAGCAGTACTTC. This codes for CASSLESGGPYEQYF.

This sequence joins TRBV11-3 and TRBJ1-3, with 9 bases lining up with TRBD1. Per germline, CDR1 SGHNT and CDR2 YENEEA. The trim removed 4 bases at V and 4 bases at J, leaving 5 bases unmatched. The CDR3 loop spans 15 amino acids. The CDR3 DNA reads TGTGCCAGCAGCTCCCGGACAGGGGCCGGAAACACCATATATTTT. It specifies CASSSRTGAGNTIYF.

V and J are TRBV7-6 and TRBJ2-3; a possible D gene is TRBD2 (7 bases). The V gene lost 1 base and the J gene lost 0 bases, with 14 bases spanning the gap. Germline-derived CDR1 and CDR2 are SGHVS and FNYEAQ. This CDR3 contains 17 residues. CDR3 protein: CASSLGGGQHSTDTQYF. The CDR3 DNA reads as TGTGCCAGCAGCTTAGGCGGGGGCCAACATAGCACAGATACGCAGTATTTT.

V and J are TRBV28 and TRBJ1-1; 7 bases are a match to TRBD1. The CDR3 has 14 residues. V was clipped by 10 bases and J by 4 bases; unmatched bases: 12. CDR1 and CDR2 (germline): MDHEN, SYDVKM. CDR3 residues: CAIQFVSGGTEAFF. The CDR3 DNA sequence: TGTGCCATTCAGTTTGTGTCAGGGGGCACTGAAGCTTTCTTT.

This clone has a handful of counts. CDR3 sequence reads: CASTTRRGLSSPLHF. DNA of the CDR3: TGTGCCAGCACCACCCGAAGAGGGTTGTCTTCACCCCTCCACTTT. This chain uses TRBV28 with TRBJ1-6; the D is unclear. In germline, CDR1 is MDHEN, CDR2 SYDVKM. V lost 7 bases and J 9 bases, leaving 19 bases between the germline ends. The CDR3 runs 15 residues.

The J gene is TRBJ1-1, the V gene TRBV5-5, with D unclear. V was clipped by 2 bases and J by 0 bases, with 11 bases between them. This CDR3 region has 15 residues. Germline V gene lookup returns CDR1 SGHKS and CDR2 YYEKEE (reference sequence). CDR3 residues: CASSFRLLMNTEAFF. CDR3 nucleotide sequence: TGTGCCAGCAGCTTCCGACTGTTGATGAACACTGAAGCTTTCTTT.

J is TRBJ1-6 and V is TRBV7-2, with D unclear. The CDR3 is 13 residues long. Germline values: CDR1 SGHTA, CDR2 FQGNSA. Trimming removed 1 base from V and 13 bases from J, with 11 bases in between. As DNA, the CDR3 is TGTGCCAGCAGCTTAGGCAGATTACACCCCCTCCACTTT. Translated: CASSLGRLHPLHF.

The V call is TRBV25-1, the J call TRBJ2-5; the D gene is possibly TRBD2 (7 bases). The CDR3 is made up of 14 amino acids. The germline V gene encodes CDR1 MGHDK and CDR2 SYGVNS. Deletions cut 3 bases from V and 5 bases from J, with 13 bases between. CDR3 coding DNA: TGTGCCAGCAGTGATGGGGGGGCTTGGGAGACCCAGTACTTC. This translates into CASSDGGAWETQYF.

The genes are TRBV28 and TRBJ2-7; 8 bases match TRBD2. Germline-derived CDR1 and CDR2 are MDHEN and SYDVKM. V trimming: 1 base; J trimming: 6 bases; junction bases outside the gene matches: 8. The CDR3 spans 15 residues. CDR3: CASSLSGGRGGEQYF. The CDR3 nucleotides read TGTGCCAGCAGTTTATCGGGCGGACGGGGGGGCGAGCAGTACTTC.

This chain links TRBV27 with TRBJ2-7; 7 nucleotides match TRBD1. Unmatched junction bases numbered 4, after V lost 4 bases and J lost 7 bases. The CDR3 spans 12 residues. Germline assignment: CDR1 MNHEY and CDR2 SMNVEV (reference sequence). The CDR3 reads CASSSRGQEQYF. The DNA for the CDR3 is TGTGCCAGCAGTTCGAGGGGGCAGGAGCAGTACTTC.

This rearrangement joins TRBV7-9 to TRBJ2-3; D perhaps matches TRBD2 (6 bases). The CDR3 has 15 residues. Germline CDR1 and CDR2: SEHNR and FQNEAQ (reference sequence). The germline V and J ends were trimmed by 6 bases and 4 bases, with 17 bases remaining between them. CDR3 nucleotides: TGTGCCAGCAGAGGGCTGGAGGGCAATGCAGATACGCAGTATTTT. Translated: CASRGLEGNADTQYF.

The CDR3 DNA is TGCGCCAGCAGCCAAATCCCAGGGGCGATGAACACTGAAGCTTTCTTT. Its translation is CASSQIPGAMNTEAFF. The chain uses TRBV5-1 and TRBJ1-1; TRBD1 might be the D (6 bases). The CDR3 length is 16 residues. Trimming shortened V by 4 bases and J by 0 bases, and 16 bases separated the two germline ends. Germline CDR1 reads SGHRS; CDR2 reads YFSETQ.

The sample holds one count of this clone. Here the CDR3 reads CASSILRGGVYEQYF. DNA of the CDR3: TGTGCCAGTAGTATTCTGAGGGGGGGTGTCTACGAGCAGTACTTC. The gene calls are TRBV19 and TRBJ2-7; possibly TRBD2 for D (7 bases). Per the germline V gene, CDR1 is LNHDA and CDR2 is SQIVND (reference sequence). The V end lost 3 bases, the J end lost 3 bases, and 15 bases lay between the germline ends. The CDR3 has 15 residues. Supplemented by reference TRBV19 and TRBJ2-7, the full variable domain reads DGGITQSPKYLFRKEGQNVTLSCEQNLNHDAMYWYRQDPGQGLRLIYYSQIVNDFQKGDIAEGYSVSREKKESFPLTVTSAQKNPTAFYLCASSILRGGVYEQYFGPGTRLTVT.

The rearrangement joins TRBV6-5 to TRBJ2-1, with 8 bases identical to TRBD2. Germline V lookup: CDR1 MNHEY, CDR2 SVGAGI. V trimming: 4 bases; J trimming: 5 bases; junction bases outside the gene matches: 7. The CDR3 loop spans 15 amino acids. This CDR3 is CASSSGPGGNNEQFF. For the CDR3, the DNA is TGTGCCAGCAGTTCCGGTCCGGGGGGGAACAATGAGCAGTTCTTC.

The chain combines TRBV6-6 with TRBJ1-5; D remains ambiguous. V shed 9 bases and J shed 6 bases, with 24 bases lying between them. This CDR3 has 16 residues. Germline CDR1 reads MNHNY; CDR2 reads SVGAGI (reference sequence). CDR3 nucleotides: TGTGCCAGTAGACTACGTTCACCTAGGCAGGTTCAGCCCCAGCATTTT. Amino acids: CASRLRSPRQVQPQHF.

The count of this clone is one. The chain joins TRBV7-9 to TRBJ1-4, with 7 bases aligning to TRBD1. V was pared by 3 bases and J by 11 bases, with 12 bases of the junction left unmatched. CDR3 length equals 15 residues. Germline V lookup: CDR1 SEHNR, CDR2 FQNEAQ (reference sequence). DNA for the CDR3: TGTGCCAGCAGCTTGAACCAGGGGTCGGGACAGAAACTGTTTTTT. It encodes CASSLNQGSGQKLFF.